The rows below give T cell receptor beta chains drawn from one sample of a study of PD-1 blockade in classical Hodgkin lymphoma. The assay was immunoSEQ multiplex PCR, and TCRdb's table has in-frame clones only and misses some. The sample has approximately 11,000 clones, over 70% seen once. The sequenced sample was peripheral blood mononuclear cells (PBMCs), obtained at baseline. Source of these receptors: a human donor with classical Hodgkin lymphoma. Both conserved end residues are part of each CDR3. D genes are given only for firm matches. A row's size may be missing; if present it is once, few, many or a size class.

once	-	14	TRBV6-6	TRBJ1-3	CASNRQLTGNTIYF	TGTGCCAGCAACCGACAGTTAACTGGAAACACCATATATTTT
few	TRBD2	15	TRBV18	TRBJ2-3	CASSLRGGFKDTQYF	TGTGCCAGCTCCCTCCGGGGGGGCTTTAAGGATACGCAGTATTTT
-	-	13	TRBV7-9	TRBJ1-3	CASSLDLEHTIYF	TGTGCCAGCAGCTTAGACTTGGAACACACCATATATTTT
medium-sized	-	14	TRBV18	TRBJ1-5	CASSLSGGNQPQHF	TGTGCCAGCTCACTTTCAGGCGGCAATCAGCCCCAGCATTTT
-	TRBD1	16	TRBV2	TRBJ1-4	CASSRQGRATNEKLFF	TGTGCCAGCAGTCGACAGGGGAGGGCAACTAATGAAAAACTGTTTTTT
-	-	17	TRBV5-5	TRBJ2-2	CASSSLPGPQGTGELFF	TGTGCCAGCAGCTCACTGCCGGGACCCCAGGGGACCGGGGAGCTGTTTTTT
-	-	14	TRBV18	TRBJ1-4	CASSLMGFNEKLFF	TGTGCCAGCTCACTGATGGGGTTTAATGAAAAACTGTTTTTT
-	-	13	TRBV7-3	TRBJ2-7	CASSLNRAHEQYF	TGTGCCAGCAGCTTAAATCGGGCCCACGAGCAGTACTTC
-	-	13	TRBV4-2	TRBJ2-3	CASSQEQGDTQYF	TGTGCCAGCAGCCAAGAACAGGGAGATACGCAGTATTTT
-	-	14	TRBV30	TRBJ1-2	CAWSPLVRVSGYTF	TGTGCCTGGAGTCCCCTGGTCAGGGTGTCTGGCTACACCTTC
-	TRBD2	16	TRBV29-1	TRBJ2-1	CSGQGLAGGRSDEQFF	TGCAGCGGACAGGGACTAGCGGGGGGCCGAAGCGATGAGCAGTTCTTC
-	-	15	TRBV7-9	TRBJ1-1	CASSLSEGMNTEAFF	TGTGCCAGCAGTCTGTCTGAGGGAATGAACACTGAAGCTTTCTTT
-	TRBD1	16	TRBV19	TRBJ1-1	CASSIGRQGAGSEAFF	TGTGCCAGTAGTATAGGAAGACAGGGGGCGGGATCTGAAGCTTTCTTT
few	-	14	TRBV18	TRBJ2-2	CASSPLRETGELFF	TGTGCCAGCTCACCATTAAGGGAAACCGGGGAGCTGTTTTTT
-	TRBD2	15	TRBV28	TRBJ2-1	CASNSGSGYYNEQFF	TGTGCCAGTAATTCGGGTAGCGGGTATTACAATGAGCAGTTCTTC
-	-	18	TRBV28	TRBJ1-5	CASSSPPIYRVSNQPQHF	TGTGCCAGCAGTTCTCCCCCCATATACAGGGTAAGCAATCAGCCCCAGCATTTT
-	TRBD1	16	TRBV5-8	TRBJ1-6	CASSLRTGRDNSPLHF	TGTGCCAGCAGCTTACGGACAGGGCGGGATAATTCACCCCTCCACTTT
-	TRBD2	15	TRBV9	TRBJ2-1	CASSVAGEGYNEQFF	TGTGCCAGCAGCGTAGCGGGGGAGGGGTACAATGAGCAGTTCTTC
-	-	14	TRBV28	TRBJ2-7	CASSLRQLSYEQYF	TGTGCCAGCAGTTTGCGTCAGTTATCCTACGAGCAGTACTTC
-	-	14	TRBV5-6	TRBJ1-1	CASSRGMPNTEAFF	TGTGCCAGCTCGAGGGGAATGCCGAACACTGAAGCTTTCTTT
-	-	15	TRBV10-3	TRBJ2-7	CAISDLGESSYEQYF	TGTGCCATCAGTGATTTGGGGGAGAGCTCCTACGAGCAGTACTTC
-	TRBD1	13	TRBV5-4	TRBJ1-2	CASRTTGAYGYTF	TGTGCCAGCAGAACGACAGGGGCGTACGGCTACACCTTC
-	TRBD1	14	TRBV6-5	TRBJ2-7	CASRHRDRGDEQYF	TGTGCCAGCAGACACCGGGACAGAGGTGACGAGCAGTACTTC
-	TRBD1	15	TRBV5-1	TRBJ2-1	CASSLQGGSYNEQFF	TGCGCCAGCAGCCTACAGGGGGGCTCCTACAATGAGCAGTTCTTC
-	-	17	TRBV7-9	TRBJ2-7	CASSLQGSRTAYYEQYF	TGTGCCAGCAGCTTACAGGGGAGTCGCACGGCCTACTACGAGCAGTACTTC
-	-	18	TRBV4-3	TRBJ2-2	CASSQVGVVPTNTGELFF	TGCGCCAGCAGCCAAGTCGGGGTAGTCCCGACGAACACCGGGGAGCTGTTTTTT
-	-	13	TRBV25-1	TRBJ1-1	CASSLQGQTEAFF	TGTGCCAGCAGTTTACAAGGACAAACTGAAGCTTTCTTT